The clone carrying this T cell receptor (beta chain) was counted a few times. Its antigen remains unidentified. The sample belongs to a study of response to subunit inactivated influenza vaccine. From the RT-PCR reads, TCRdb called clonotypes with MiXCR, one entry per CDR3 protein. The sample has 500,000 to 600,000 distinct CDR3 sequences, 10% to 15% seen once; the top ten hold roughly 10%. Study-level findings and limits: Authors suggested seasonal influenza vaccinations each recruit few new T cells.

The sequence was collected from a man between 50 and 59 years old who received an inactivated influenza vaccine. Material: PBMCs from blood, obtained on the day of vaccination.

CDR3 in DNA: TGTGCCACTAGGCGGGCAGGGGGTACTGGAAACACCATATATTTT. It is translated as CATRRAGGTGNTIYF. The V call is TRBV27, the J call TRBJ1-3, with 7 nucleotides matching TRBD1. This CDR3 has 15 amino acids. The trim removed 10 bases at V and 2 bases at J, leaving 11 bases unmatched. Germline V CDR1 and CDR2: MNHEY, SMNVEV (reference sequence).